Detailed here is one T cell receptor beta chain. The data belong to a study of T cell clonotyping in hematopoietic cell transplantation. Study context: Recipient samples before transplant were obtained post-cytoreduction.

Sequencing was performed with immunoSEQ multiplex PCR; in TCRdb, only in-frame clones are kept and a portion is missing. Among some 27,000 clones listed, roughly 85% were seen once. The time point here: recipient sample about 28 days before transplant, after cytoreduction. Recipients were bled about 28 days pretransplant and at posttransplant days 30, 100, 180. Per germline, CDR1 SGDLS and CDR2 YYNGEE. This CDR3 is built from 18 residues. The V and J ends lost 3 bases and 4 bases respectively, with 23 bases between them. The rearrangement joins TRBV9 to TRBJ2-1, with D perhaps TRBD2 (7 bases). The TCR sequence derives from a man between 35 and 55 years old with acute myeloid leukemia. Some clones in this sample may be carry-over from other donors' samples. The sample was peripheral blood mononuclear cells, taken before stem cell transplant. This CDR3 is CASSAPRGGGQAYNEQFF. CDR3 DNA: TGTGCCAGCAGCGCCCCCCGGGGAGGGGGGCAAGCGTACAATGAGCAGTTCTTC. Variable domain in full (rest from reference TRBV9 and TRBJ2-1): DSGVTQTPKHLITATGQRVTLRCSPRSGDLSVYWYQQSLDQGLQFLIQYYNGEERAKGNILERFSAQQFPDLHSELNLSSLELGDSALYFCASSAPRGGGQAYNEQFFGPGTRLTVL.